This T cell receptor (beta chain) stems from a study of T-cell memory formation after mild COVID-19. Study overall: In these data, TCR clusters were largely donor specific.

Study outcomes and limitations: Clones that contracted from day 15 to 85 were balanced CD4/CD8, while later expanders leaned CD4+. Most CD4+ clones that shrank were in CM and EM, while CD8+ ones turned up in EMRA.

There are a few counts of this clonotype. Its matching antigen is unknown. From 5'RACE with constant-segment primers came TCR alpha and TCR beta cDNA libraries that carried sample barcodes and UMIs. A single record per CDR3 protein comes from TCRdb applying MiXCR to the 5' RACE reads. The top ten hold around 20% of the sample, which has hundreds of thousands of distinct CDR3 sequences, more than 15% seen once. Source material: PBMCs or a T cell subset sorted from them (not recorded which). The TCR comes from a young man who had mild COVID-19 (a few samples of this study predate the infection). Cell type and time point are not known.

The CDR3 is CASSFTPGGYEQYF. DNA of the CDR3: TGTGCCAGCAGCTTTACCCCAGGGGGCTACGAGCAGTACTTC. The chain uses TRBV7-2 and TRBJ2-7; 7 nucleotides align to TRBD1. This CDR3 contains 14 residues. The ends lost 3 bases at V and 3 bases at J; junction bases unmatched: 5. CDR1 SGHTA and CDR2 FQGNSA come from the germline V gene.